Listed here are 2 T cell receptor beta chains from one sample, sequenced in a study of cytotoxic CD8 clonotypes in ibrutinib-treated CLL. Libraries were prepared by immunoSEQ multiplex PCR; TCRdb keeps only in-frame clonotypes and omits some of them. This table holds tens of thousands of clones, roughly 53% found once. The specimen comprised PBMCs, sampled after 12 months of ibrutinib treatment. These receptors originate from a human donor with chronic lymphocytic leukemia.

The rearrangement joins TRBV2 to TRBJ1-2; a weak D match, TRBD1 (6 bases). The CDR3 length is 14 residues. Per germline, CDR1 SNHLY and CDR2 FYNNEI. V was cut by 4 bases and J by 2 bases, with 11 bases left in between. The CDR3 here is CASSATQGNYGYTF. The CDR3 DNA follows: TGTGCCAGCAGTGCCACCCAGGGGAACTATGGCTACACCTTC.

The chain couples TRBV30 to TRBJ2-1, with D tentatively TRBD2 (7 bases). The germline gives CDR1 GTSNPN, CDR2 SVGIG (reference sequence). This CDR3 region has 13 residues. Deletions cut 6 bases from V and 8 bases from J, with 17 bases between. Here the CDR3 reads CACRSPGGDEQFF. DNA of the CDR3: TGTGCCTGCCGCTCCCCGGGGGGCGATGAGCAGTTCTTC.